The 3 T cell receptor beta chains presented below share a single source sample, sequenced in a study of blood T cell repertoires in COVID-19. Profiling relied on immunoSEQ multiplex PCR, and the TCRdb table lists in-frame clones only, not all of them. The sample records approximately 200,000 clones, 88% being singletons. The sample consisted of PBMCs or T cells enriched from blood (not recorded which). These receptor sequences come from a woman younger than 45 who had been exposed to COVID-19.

CDR3 residues: CASSENRGYNTGELFF. CDR3 DNA: TGTGCCAGCAGTGAAAATAGGGGGTACAACACCGGGGAGCTGTTTTTT. The chain couples TRBV25-1 to TRBJ2-2, with D tentatively TRBD1 (6 bases). The length of the CDR3 is 16 residues. Germline values: CDR1 MGHDK, CDR2 SYGVNS. Trimming removed 2 bases at V and 2 bases at J, with 12 bases between.

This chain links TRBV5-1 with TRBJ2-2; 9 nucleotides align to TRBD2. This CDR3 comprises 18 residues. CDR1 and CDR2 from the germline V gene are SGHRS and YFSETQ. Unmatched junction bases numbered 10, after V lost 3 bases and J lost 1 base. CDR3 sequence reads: CASSWYSSGTVNTGELFF. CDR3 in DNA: TGCGCCAGCAGCTGGTACTCTAGCGGGACAGTGAACACCGGGGAGCTGTTTTTT.

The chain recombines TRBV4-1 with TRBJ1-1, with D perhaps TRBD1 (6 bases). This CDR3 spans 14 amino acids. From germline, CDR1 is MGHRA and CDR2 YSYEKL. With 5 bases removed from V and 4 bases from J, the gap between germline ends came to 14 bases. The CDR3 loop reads CASSVTGQSTEAFF. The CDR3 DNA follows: TGCGCCAGCAGCGTTACAGGGCAGAGCACTGAAGCTTTCTTT.